Reported below is one T cell receptor beta chain. Its antigen remains unknown. This record belongs to a study of blood T cells in healthy people across ages. The authors ran a second PCR of about 6 to 11 cycles using a sample-barcoded 5' primer and a J-beta primer mix. Every cDNA molecule carried a tag from a template-switch adaptor bearing 12 random nucleotides. MiXCR, applied by TCRdb to the 5' RACE reads, yields one record per CDR3 protein. The sample has 1.5 million to 2 million distinct CDR3 sequences, roughly two fifths seen once; the top ten hold 23%. Study findings and constraints: Using unsorted PBMCs precluded a conclusive naive versus antigen-experienced comparison.

Peripheral blood, about 9.8 milliliters per donor, was collected. This CDR3 has 15 amino acids. V was trimmed by 5 bases and J by 2 bases, leaving 12 bases between them. The origin of this receptor is a human donor in good health. Sequencing input: blood. This chain joins TRBV12-3 or TRBV12-4 and TRBJ2-2; tentatively, D is TRBD1 (5 bases). This CDR3 reads CASSPPGINTGELFF. Here the CDR3 DNA reads TGTGCCAGCAGTCCCCCAGGGATCAACACCGGGGAGCTGTTTTTT.